The entry below gives a single TCR beta chain sequence along with its context. These data are taken from a study of blood T cell repertoires in COVID-19. The wider study: COVID-19 samples, acute and convalescent, were from the United States, Italy and Spain. The analysed material was cDNA or gDNA that came from T cells, B-cell-depleted T cells, or PBMCs.

Authors' processing steps: Estimation of nucleated cell counts was performed using reference gene primer amplification. Some clones are missing from TCRdb's copy, which holds only in-frame ones; the method was immunoSEQ multiplex PCR. D and trimming come from the DNA, and the V and J calls and clone size come from that table. The sample records 110,000 or so clones, over 65% being singletons. The germline V gene encodes CDR1 LGHDT and CDR2 YNNKEL (reference sequence). This CDR3 comprises 14 residues. V dropped 7 bases and J dropped 4; count of bases not matched to a gene: 9. The sequencing input was peripheral blood. The sequence was obtained from a woman between 35 and 50 years old with acute or convalescent COVID-19. The gene calls are TRBV3-1 (or the pseudogene TRBV3-2) and TRBJ1-2; 7 bases are shared with TRBD1. The CDR3 DNA reads TGTGCCAGCAACTCTCAGGGGGGAGGCTATGGCTACACCTTC. Protein: CASNSQGGGYGYTF.